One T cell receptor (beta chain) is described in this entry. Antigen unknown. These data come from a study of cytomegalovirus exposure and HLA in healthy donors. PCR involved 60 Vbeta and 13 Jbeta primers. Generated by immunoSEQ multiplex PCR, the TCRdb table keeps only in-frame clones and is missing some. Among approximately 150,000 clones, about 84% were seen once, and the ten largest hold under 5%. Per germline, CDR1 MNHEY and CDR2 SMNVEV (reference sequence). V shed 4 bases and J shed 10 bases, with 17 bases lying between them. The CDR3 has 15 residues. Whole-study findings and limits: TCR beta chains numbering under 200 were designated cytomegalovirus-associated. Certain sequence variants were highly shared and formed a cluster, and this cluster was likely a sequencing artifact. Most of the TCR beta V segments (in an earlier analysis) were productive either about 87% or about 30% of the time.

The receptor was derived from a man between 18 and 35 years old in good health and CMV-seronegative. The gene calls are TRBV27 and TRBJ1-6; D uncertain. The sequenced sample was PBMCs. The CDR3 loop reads CASSYGLRLGSPLHF. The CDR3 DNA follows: TGTGCCAGCAGTTATGGACTTAGACTGGGCTCACCCCTCCACTTT.